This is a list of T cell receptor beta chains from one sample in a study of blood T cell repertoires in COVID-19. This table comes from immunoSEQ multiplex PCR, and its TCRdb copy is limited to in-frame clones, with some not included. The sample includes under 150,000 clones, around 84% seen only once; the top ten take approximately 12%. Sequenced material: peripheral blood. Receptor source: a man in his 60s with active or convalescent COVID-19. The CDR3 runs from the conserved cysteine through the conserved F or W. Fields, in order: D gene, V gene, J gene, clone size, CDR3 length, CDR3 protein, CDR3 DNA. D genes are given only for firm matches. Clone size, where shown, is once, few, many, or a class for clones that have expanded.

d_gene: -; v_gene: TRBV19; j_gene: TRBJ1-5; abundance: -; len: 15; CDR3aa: CASSAPRGGMQPQHF; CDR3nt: TGTGCCAGTAGTGCCCCCCGGGGGGGGATGCAGCCCCAGCATTTT
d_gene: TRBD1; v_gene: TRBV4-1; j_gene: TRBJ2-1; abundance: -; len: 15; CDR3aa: CASSQSLTGRDEQFF; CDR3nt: TGCGCCAGCAGCCAGTCCCTGACAGGGAGAGATGAGCAGTTCTTC
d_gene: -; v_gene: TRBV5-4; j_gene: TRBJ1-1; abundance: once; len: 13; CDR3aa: CASSLRSGTEAFF; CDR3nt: TGTGCCAGCAGCTTGAGGTCAGGGACTGAAGCTTTCTTT
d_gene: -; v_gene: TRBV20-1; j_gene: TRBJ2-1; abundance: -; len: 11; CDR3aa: CSAEREEGQFF; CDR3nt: TGCAGTGCAGAGAGGGAGGAGGGGCAGTTCTTC
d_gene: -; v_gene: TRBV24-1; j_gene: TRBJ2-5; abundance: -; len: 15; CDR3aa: CATSVEGGFEETQYF; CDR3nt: TGTGCCACCAGTGTTGAGGGAGGTTTTGAAGAGACCCAGTACTTC
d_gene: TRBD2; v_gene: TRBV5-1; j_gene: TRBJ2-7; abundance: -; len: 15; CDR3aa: CASSLGVAGGPAQYF; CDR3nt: TGCGCCAGCAGCTTGGGCGTAGCGGGAGGGCCCGCGCAGTACTTC
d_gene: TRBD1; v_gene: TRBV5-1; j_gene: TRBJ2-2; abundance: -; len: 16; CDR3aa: CASSSPGQAVTGELFF; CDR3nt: TGCGCCAGCAGCTCCCCTGGACAGGCCGTCACCGGGGAGCTGTTTTTT
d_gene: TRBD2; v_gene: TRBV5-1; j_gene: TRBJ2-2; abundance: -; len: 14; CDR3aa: CASSRDYNTGELFF; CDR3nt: TGCGCCAGCAGCCGGGACTACAACACCGGGGAGCTGTTTTTT
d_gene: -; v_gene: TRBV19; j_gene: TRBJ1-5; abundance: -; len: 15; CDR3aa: CASRTTGSSNQPQHF; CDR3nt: TGTGCCAGTAGAACCACAGGATCGAGCAATCAGCCCCAGCATTTT
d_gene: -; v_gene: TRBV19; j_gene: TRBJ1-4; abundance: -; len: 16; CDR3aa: CASSISGPSTNEKLFF; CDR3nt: TGTGCCAGTAGTATTAGTGGGCCTTCAACTAATGAAAAACTGTTTTTT
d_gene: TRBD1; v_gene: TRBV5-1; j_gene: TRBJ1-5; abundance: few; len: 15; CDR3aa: CASSLGGQGWQPQHF; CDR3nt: TGCGCCAGCAGCTTGGGAGGACAGGGCTGGCAGCCCCAGCATTTT
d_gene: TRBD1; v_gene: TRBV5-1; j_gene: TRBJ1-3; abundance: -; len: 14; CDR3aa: CASSLWTGGNTIYF; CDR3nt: TGCGCCAGCAGCTTGTGGACAGGGGGAAACACCATATATTTT
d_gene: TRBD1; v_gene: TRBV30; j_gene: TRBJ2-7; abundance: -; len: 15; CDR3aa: CAWTSWDRGHYEQYF; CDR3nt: TGTGCCTGGACCTCTTGGGACAGGGGACACTACGAGCAGTACTTC
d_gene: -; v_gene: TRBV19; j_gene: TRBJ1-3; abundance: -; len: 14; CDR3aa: CASIRYSSGNTIYF; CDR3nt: TGTGCCAGTATTCGCTATTCCTCTGGAAACACCATATATTTT
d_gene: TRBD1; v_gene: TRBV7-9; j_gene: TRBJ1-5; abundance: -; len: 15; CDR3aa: CASRSGTGVNQPQHF; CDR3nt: TGTGCCAGCAGGTCCGGGACAGGGGTCAATCAGCCCCAGCATTTT
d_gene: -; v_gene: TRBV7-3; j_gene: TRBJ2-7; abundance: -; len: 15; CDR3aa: CASSTDYQLTYEQYF; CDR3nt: TGTGCCAGCAGTACAGACTACCAGCTTACCTACGAGCAGTACTTC
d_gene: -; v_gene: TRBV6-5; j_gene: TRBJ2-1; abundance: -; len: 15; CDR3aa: CASSRGGAGYNEQFF; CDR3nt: TGTGCCAGCAGCCGAGGGGGGGCCGGCTACAATGAGCAGTTCTTC
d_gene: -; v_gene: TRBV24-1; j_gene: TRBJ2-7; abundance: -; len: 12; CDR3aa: CATEGLGNEQYF; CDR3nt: TGTGCCACCGAGGGACTCGGGAACGAGCAGTACTTC
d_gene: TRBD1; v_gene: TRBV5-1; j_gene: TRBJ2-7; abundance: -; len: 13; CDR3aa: CASRRDSTYEQYF; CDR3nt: TGCGCCAGCAGGAGGGACAGCACCTACGAGCAGTACTTC
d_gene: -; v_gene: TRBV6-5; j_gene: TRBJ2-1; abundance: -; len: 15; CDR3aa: CASRAAGVSYNEQFF; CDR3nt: TGTGCCAGCAGGGCAGCGGGTGTCTCCTACAATGAGCAGTTCTTC
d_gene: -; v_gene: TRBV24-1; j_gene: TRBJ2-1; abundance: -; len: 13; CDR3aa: CATSDPDSNEQFF; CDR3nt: TGTGCCACCAGTGACCCCGACAGCAATGAGCAGTTCTTC
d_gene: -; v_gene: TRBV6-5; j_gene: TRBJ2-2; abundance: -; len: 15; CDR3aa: CASTHRQAPTGELFF; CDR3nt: TGTGCCAGCACCCACCGACAGGCCCCCACCGGGGAGCTGTTTTTT
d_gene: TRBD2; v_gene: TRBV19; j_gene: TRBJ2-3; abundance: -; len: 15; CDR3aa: CATAPLAGDTDTQYF; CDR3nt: TGTGCCACTGCGCCACTAGCGGGAGATACAGATACGCAGTATTTT
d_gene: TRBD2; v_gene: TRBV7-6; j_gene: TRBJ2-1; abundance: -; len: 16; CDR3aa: CASSLEGGSSYNEQFF; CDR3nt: TGTGCCAGCAGCTTAGAAGGCGGGAGCTCCTACAATGAGCAGTTCTTC
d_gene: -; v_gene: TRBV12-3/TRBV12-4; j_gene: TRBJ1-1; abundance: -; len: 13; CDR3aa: CASSLGRNTEAFF; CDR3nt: TGTGCCAGCAGTTTAGGCAGGAACACTGAAGCTTTCTTT
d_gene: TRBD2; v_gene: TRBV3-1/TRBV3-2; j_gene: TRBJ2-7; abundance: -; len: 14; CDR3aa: CASSRLAFNNEQYF; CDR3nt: TGTGCCAGCAGCCGACTAGCGTTCAACAACGAGCAGTACTTC
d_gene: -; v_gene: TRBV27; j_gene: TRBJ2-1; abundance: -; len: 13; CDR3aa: CASSLSPENEQFF; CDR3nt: TGTGCCAGCAGTTTATCCCCGGAGAATGAGCAGTTCTTC
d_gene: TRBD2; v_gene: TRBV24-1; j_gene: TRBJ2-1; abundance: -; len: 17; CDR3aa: CATSDPLGTSGRSEQFF; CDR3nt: TGTGCCACCAGTGACCCGCTAGGGACTAGCGGGAGATCTGAGCAGTTCTTC
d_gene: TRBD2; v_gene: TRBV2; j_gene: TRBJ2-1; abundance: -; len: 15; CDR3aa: CASSLGTSGFNEQFF; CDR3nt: TGTGCCAGCAGTCTCGGGACTAGCGGATTCAATGAGCAGTTCTTC
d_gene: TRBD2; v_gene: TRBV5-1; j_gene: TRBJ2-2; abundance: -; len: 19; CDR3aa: CASSYNPSGRGLDTGELFF; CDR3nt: TGCGCCAGCAGCTACAACCCCAGCGGGAGGGGTCTGGACACCGGGGAGCTGTTTTTT
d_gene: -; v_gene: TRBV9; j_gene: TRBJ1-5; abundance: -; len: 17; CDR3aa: CASSLSGGNGNNQPQHF; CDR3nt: TGTGCCAGCAGCCTCTCAGGAGGGAATGGAAACAATCAGCCCCAGCATTTT
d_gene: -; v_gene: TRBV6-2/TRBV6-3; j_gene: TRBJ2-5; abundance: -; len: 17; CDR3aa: CASSTGPVRGNQETQYF; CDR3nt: TGTGCCAGCAGTACCGGCCCTGTACGCGGGAATCAAGAGACCCAGTACTTC
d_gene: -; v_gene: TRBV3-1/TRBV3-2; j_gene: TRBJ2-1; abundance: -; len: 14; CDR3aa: CASSQFYSGNEQFF; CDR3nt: TGTGCCAGCAGCCAATTCTATTCCGGCAATGAGCAGTTCTTC
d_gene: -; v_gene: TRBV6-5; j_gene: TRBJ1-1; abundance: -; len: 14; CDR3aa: CASRNDSLATEAFF; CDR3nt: TGTGCCAGCAGGAACGACTCTCTCGCGACTGAAGCTTTCTTT
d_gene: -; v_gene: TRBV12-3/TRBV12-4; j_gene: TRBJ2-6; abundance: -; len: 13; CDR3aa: CASSPVGANVLTF; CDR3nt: TGTGCCAGCAGCCCGGTGGGGGCCAACGTCCTGACTTTC
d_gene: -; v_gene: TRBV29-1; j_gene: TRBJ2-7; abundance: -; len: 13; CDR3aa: CSVVRGRSYEQYF; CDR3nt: TGCAGCGTTGTCCGGGGTCGGTCCTACGAGCAGTACTTC
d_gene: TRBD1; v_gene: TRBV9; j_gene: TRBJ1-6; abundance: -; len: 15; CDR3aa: CASSVGTGANSPLHF; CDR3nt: TGTGCCAGCAGCGTCGGGACAGGGGCAAATTCACCCCTCCACTTT
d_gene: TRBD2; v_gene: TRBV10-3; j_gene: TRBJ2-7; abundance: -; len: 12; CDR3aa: CATEGGTYEQYF; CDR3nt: TGTGCCACGGAGGGAGGGACCTACGAGCAGTACTTC
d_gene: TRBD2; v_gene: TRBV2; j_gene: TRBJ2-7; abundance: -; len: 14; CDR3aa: CASRAGVELYEQYF; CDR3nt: TGTGCCAGCCGAGCGGGGGTTGAACTCTACGAGCAGTACTTC
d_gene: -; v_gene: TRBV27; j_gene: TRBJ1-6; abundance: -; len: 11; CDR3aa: CARVWNSPLHF; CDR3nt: TGTGCCCGCGTCTGGAATTCACCCCTCCACTTT
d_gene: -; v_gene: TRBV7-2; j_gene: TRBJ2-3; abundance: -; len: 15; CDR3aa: CASSLASGDQDTQYF; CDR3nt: TGTGCCAGCAGCTTAGCTAGCGGAGACCAAGATACGCAGTATTTT
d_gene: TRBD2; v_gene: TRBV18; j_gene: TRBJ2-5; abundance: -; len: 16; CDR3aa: CASSPGLAGAGETQYF; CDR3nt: TGTGCCAGCTCACCAGGTCTAGCGGGAGCAGGAGAGACCCAGTACTTC
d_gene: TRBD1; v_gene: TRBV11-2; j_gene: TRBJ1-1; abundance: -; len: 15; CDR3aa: CASSFGTGLNTEAFF; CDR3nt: TGTGCCAGCAGCTTCGGGACAGGCTTGAACACTGAAGCTTTCTTT
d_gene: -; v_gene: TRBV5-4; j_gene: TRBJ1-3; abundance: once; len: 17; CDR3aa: CASSPEAGRASGNTIYF; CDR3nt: TGTGCCAGCAGCCCCGAGGCTGGGAGGGCTAGCGGGAACACCATATATTTT
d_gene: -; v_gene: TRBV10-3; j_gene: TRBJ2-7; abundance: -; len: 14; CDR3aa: CAISDRLGAGEQYF; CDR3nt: TGTGCCATCAGTGACCGCCTGGGGGCGGGCGAGCAGTACTTC
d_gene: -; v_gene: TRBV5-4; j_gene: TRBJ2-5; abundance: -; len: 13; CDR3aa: CASSLQGPETQYF; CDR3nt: TGTGCCAGCAGTTTGCAGGGTCCAGAGACCCAGTACTTC
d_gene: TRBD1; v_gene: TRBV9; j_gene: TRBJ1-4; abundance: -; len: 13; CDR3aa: CASSVGGGEKLFF; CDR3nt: TGTGCCAGCAGCGTAGGAGGGGGCGAAAAACTGTTTTTT
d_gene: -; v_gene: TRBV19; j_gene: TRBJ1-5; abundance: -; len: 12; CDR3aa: CASSISRGPQHF; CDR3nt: TGTGCCAGTAGTATTTCAAGGGGGCCCCAGCATTTT
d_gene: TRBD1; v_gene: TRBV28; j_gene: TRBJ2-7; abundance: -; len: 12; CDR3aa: CASNTGGYEQYF; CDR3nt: TGTGCCAGCAACACAGGGGGGTACGAGCAGTACTTC
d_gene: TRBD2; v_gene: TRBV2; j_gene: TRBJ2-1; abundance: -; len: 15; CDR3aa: CASSPGLAGVNEQFF; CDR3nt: TGTGCCAGCAGCCCCGGACTAGCGGGAGTCAATGAGCAGTTCTTC
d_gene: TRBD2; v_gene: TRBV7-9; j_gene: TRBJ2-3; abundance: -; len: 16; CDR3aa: CASSLGSGGPTDTQYF; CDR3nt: TGTGCCAGCAGCTTAGGTTCGGGAGGGCCCACAGATACGCAGTATTTT
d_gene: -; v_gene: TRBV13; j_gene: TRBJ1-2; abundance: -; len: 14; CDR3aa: CASSGRALNYGYTF; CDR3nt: TGTGCCAGCAGTGGGAGGGCGCTTAACTATGGCTACACCTTC
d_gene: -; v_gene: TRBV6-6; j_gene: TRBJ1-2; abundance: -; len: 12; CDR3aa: CASQTGLNGYTF; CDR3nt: TGTGCCAGCCAGACAGGTTTGAATGGCTACACCTTC
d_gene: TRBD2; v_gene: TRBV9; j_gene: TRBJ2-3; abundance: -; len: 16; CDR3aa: CASSPRTSGSPDTQYF; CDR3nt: TGTGCCAGCAGCCCGAGGACTAGCGGGAGCCCAGATACGCAGTATTTT
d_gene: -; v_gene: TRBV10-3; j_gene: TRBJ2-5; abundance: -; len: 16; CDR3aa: CAISESVGGAGETQYF; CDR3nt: TGTGCCATCAGTGAGTCTGTGGGGGGGGCAGGAGAGACCCAGTACTTC
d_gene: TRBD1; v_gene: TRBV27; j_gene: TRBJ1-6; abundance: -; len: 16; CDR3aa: CASSSPGQGRNSPLHF; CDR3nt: TGTGCCAGCAGTTCCCCGGGACAGGGTAGGAATTCACCCCTCCACTTT
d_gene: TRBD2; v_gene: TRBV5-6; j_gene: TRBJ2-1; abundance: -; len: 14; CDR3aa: CASSFGTSPNEQFF; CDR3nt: TGTGCCAGCAGCTTCGGGACTAGTCCCAATGAGCAGTTCTTC
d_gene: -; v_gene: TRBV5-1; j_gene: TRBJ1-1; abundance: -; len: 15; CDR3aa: CASSSRPWEGTEAFF; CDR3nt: TGCGCCAGCAGCTCCCGACCCTGGGAGGGCACTGAAGCTTTCTTT
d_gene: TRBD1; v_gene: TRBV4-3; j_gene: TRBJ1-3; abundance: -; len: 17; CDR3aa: CASSRGEEGAAGNTIYF; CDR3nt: TGCGCCAGCAGCCGCGGGGAGGAGGGGGCGGCTGGAAACACCATATATTTT
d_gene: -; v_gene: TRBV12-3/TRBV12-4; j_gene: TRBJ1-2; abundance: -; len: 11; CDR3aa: CASSVSGGYTF; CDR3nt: TGTGCCAGCAGTGTAAGCGGTGGCTACACCTTC